This TCR beta chain was sequenced in a study of cytomegalovirus exposure and HLA in healthy donors. At the level of the study: HLA-typed donors contributed approximately 92 million unique TCRs, which were held in an early data release. Study results and limitations: Excluded: some indistinguishable V segments such as TRBV6-2 and TRBV6-3. V- and J-gene trimming in TCR beta was tied to a missense DCLRE1C variant by an analysis performed later.

The PCR used 60 Vbeta and 13 Jbeta primers. Profiled with immunoSEQ multiplex PCR; TCRdb holds only in-frame clones, not every one. This table has approximately 130,000 clones, roughly 87% appearing once. V lost 6 bases to trimming and J lost 3 bases, with 14 bases between them. CDR1 and CDR2 from the germline V gene are MNHEY and SMNVEV (reference sequence). The CDR3 covers 14 residues. Concerning this clone itself: Its matching antigen is unknown.

The sample consisted of PBMCs. This chain connects TRBV27 to TRBJ1-2, with D tentatively TRBD1 (6 bases). The clonotype originates from a woman between 18 and 29 years old in good health and CMV-seronegative. The CDR3 DNA reads TGTGCCAGCAGCCCAGACAGGTACGACTATGGCTACACCTTC. This sequence encodes CASSPDRYDYGYTF.